This T cell receptor (beta chain) was retrieved from a study of cytomegalovirus exposure and HLA in healthy donors. This CDR3 is built from 14 residues. Germline trimming cut 0 bases from V and 6 bases from J; bases unmatched to any gene: 4. Looked up from germline, CDR1 is SGHDT and CDR2 is YYEEEE. The PCR made use of 60 Vbeta and 13 Jbeta primers. Sequenced by immunoSEQ multiplex PCR; TCRdb stores in-frame clones only, minus some. The sample holds 150,000 to 200,000 clones; around 77% are singletons and the top ten take over 2%. The sample taken for sequencing was PBMCs. The TCR comes from a man in his sixties in good health and CMV-seronegative. The chain employs TRBV5-6 and TRBJ2-7; 9 nucleotides match TRBD1. The CDR3 is CASSLGTGVREQYF. The CDR3 region has the DNA TGTGCCAGCAGCTTGGGGACAGGGGTACGCGAGCAGTACTTC.